Sequencing of this T cell receptor (beta chain) was carried out in a study of OX40 agonist ivuxolimab in advanced cancers. About the study: Of mixed ages from 23 to 79 and averaging around 60 years, the group was 65% to 85% male.

Profiling relied on immunoSEQ multiplex PCR, and the TCRdb table lists in-frame clones only, not all of them. Of approximately 58,000 clones in the sample, roughly 79% are singletons; the top ten hold less than 2.5%. With 5 bases clipped from V and 7 bases from J, the junction kept 5 bases outside the gene matches. This CDR3 region has 13 residues. Germline-derived CDR1 and CDR2 are SGHAT and FQNNGV. The material was CD4+ or CD8+ T cells sorted from blood, obtained in a trial of the OX40 agonist ivuxolimab. The source is an adult with an advanced solid tumor such as melanoma, head and neck, liver or kidney cancer. V is TRBV11-2 and J is TRBJ1-5; 7 bases map to TRBD1. Written as DNA, the CDR3 is TGTGCCAGCAGCCCCGACAGGGCCCAGCCCCAGCATTTT. The encoded protein is CASSPDRAQPQHF. Together with reference TRBV11-2 and TRBJ1-5, the CDR3 gives the full variable domain: EAGVAQSPRYKIIEKRQSVAFWCNPISGHATLYWYQQILGQGPKLLIQFQNNGVVDDSQLPKDRFSAERLKGVDSTLKIQPAKLEDSAVYLCASSPDRAQPQHFGDGTRLSIL.